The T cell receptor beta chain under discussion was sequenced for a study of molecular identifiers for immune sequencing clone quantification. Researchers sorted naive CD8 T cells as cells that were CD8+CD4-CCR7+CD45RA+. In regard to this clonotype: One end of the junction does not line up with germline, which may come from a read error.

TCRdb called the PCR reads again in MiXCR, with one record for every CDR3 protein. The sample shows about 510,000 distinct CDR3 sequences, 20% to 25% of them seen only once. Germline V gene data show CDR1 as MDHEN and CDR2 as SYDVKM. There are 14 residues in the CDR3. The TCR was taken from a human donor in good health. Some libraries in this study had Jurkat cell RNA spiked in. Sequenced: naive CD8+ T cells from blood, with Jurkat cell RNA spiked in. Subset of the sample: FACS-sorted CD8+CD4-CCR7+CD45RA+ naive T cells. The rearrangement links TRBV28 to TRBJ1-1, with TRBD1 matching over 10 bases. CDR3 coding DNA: TGTGCCAGCAGTTGGACAGGGGGGAACACTGAAGCTTCCTTT. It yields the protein CASSWTGGNTEASF.